This T cell receptor (beta chain) was recovered during a study of shared clonotypes between healthy human individuals. V lost 5 bases, J lost 8 bases, and 21 bases lay in between. The V gene's germline CDR1 is GTSNPN and CDR2 SVGIG (reference sequence). This CDR3 region has 14 residues. Sorted-subset replicate PCR reactions were performed with approximately 200 ng DNA, corresponding to roughly 31,000 T cell genomes. Some clones are missing from TCRdb's copy, which holds only in-frame ones; the method was immunoSEQ multiplex PCR. The top ten clones hold roughly 0.13% of a sample with 2 million to 2.5 million clones, roughly 94% of them seen once.

The sequence derives from a man aged 18 to 35 in good health. This chain joins TRBV30 and TRBJ1-2, with TRBD1 as a possible D gene (5 bases). Source material: naive CD4+ T cells sorted from blood. Sample subset: CD45RA+ positively selected. The CDR3 bases are TGTGCCTGGGAATCCGACTTCCAGGGTGACGGCTACACCTTC. Translation: CAWESDFQGDGYTF.